These 21 T cell receptor beta chains share one sample of origin, sequenced in a study of human T cells and chemical hapten exposure. From the RACE reads, TCRdb called clonotypes with MiXCR, one entry per CDR3 protein. The table has 85,000 or so distinct CDR3 sequences, approximately 10% seen once. Time point given: patch test 2, 6 weeks after DPC sensitization. The treatment: therapeutic diphenylcyclopropenone sensitization with weekly scalp DPC. The material sequenced was whole blood, taken in connection with sensitization to the hapten diphenylcyclopropenone (DPC). These receptors all stem from a man younger than 35 with alopecia areata. Some clones in this sample may be carry-over from other donors' samples.

This clonotype was observed many times. The rearrangement uses TRBV7-3 and TRBJ1-1; D call uncertain. Deletions cut 5 bases from V and 1 base from J, with 20 bases between. The V gene's germline CDR1 is SGHTA and CDR2 FQGTGA. The CDR3 covers 17 residues. The CDR3 DNA follows: TGTGCCAGCAGCCGCCTTACCTCGTTGGGAGCGAACACTGAAGCTTTCTTT. This sequence encodes CASSRLTSLGANTEAFF.

In its sample, this clonotype was seen many times. V and J are TRBV7-9 and TRBJ1-2; perhaps TRBD1 as D (6 bases). The CDR3 is 14 residues long. Trimming shortened V by 5 bases and J by 4 bases, and 14 bases separated the two germline ends. CDR1 SEHNR and CDR2 FQNEAQ come from the germline V gene (reference sequence). The CDR3 bases are TGTGCCAGCAGCCCCGTGGGGGGCTTCTATGGCTACACCTTC. Its protein is CASSPVGGFYGYTF.

J is TRBJ1-6 and V is TRBV3-1; D uncertain. The CDR3 extends over 14 amino acids. V dropped 1 base and J dropped 10 bases, with 11 bases sitting between them. CDR1 LGHDT and CDR2 YNNKEL come from the germline V gene (reference sequence). CDR3 amino acids: CASSQVGVFSPLHF. The CDR3 nucleotides are TGTGCCAGCAGCCAAGTCGGGGTATTCTCACCCCTCCACTTT.

This clonotype was recorded a few times. This chain connects TRBV11-2 to TRBJ2-5; no clear D gene. The CDR3 totals 12 residues. Trimming took 2 bases from V and 5 from J, leaving 6 bases between them. Germline values: CDR1 SGHAT, CDR2 FQNNGV. The CDR3 sequence is CASSLSRETQYF. For the CDR3, the DNA is TGTGCCAGCAGCTTAAGTCGGGAGACCCAGTACTTC.

This clonotype has ten or more counts. The V gene is TRBV6-2 or TRBV6-3, the J gene TRBJ2-1, with 10 bases aligning to TRBD1. The V segment lost 0 bases and the J segment 9 bases; nucleotides outside the gene matches: 8. Germline CDR1 MNHEY, CDR2 SVGEGT. The CDR3 loop spans 16 amino acids. The CDR3 loop is CASSYSGTGAQGEQFF. DNA for the CDR3: TGTGCCAGCAGTTACTCGGGGACAGGGGCGCAGGGTGAGCAGTTCTTC.

Points on this clonotype: A much larger clone sits a single nucleotide away, making a read error possible. The chain uses TRBV9 and TRBJ2-1; D is perhaps TRBD1 (6 bases). V lost 8 bases and J lost 9, with 21 bases in between. Germline V gene lookup returns CDR1 SGDLS and CDR2 YYNGEE. This CDR3 contains 14 residues. The CDR3 protein is CARWCTGHCTEQFF. The CDR3 nucleotides read TGTGCCAGATGGTGTACGGGACATTGTACTGAGCAGTTCTTC.

The chain links TRBV27 to TRBJ2-2; TRBD2 aligns across 8 bases. Germline loops: CDR1 MNHEY, CDR2 SMNVEV (reference sequence). This CDR3 is built from 15 residues. The V and J ends lost 2 bases and 5 bases, in that order; junction bases with no gene match: 4. The CDR3 region has the DNA TGTGCCAGCAGTTTAGGACGGGGGGGAACCGGGGAGCTGTTTTTT. As protein: CASSLGRGGTGELFF.

Ten or more counts support this clonotype. CDR3 in amino acids: CASSQTGSIQYF. CDR3 coding DNA: TGTGCCAGCAGCCAGACAGGGAGCATTCAGTACTTC. The chain is built from TRBV3-1 and TRBJ2-4; 7 positions agree with TRBD1. CDR1 and CDR2 from the germline V gene are LGHDT and YNNKEL (reference sequence). J lost 9 bases, V lost 3 bases, and 2 bases had no gene match. The CDR3 is 12 residues long.

The chain links TRBV7-2 to TRBJ1-5; a possible D gene is TRBD1 (5 bases). Trimming shortened V by 1 base and J by 9 bases, and 10 bases separated the two germline ends. The CDR3 sequence is 13 residues long. Germline assignment: CDR1 SGHTA and CDR2 FQGNSA. The chain's CDR3 is CASSLVRDRPQHF. The CDR3 DNA is TGTGCCAGCAGCTTAGTAAGGGACCGGCCCCAGCATTTT.

Many counts were recorded for this clonotype. The CDR3 loop reads CASRRYRVSGYTF. For the CDR3, the DNA is TGTGCCAGCCGACGATACAGGGTCTCTGGCTACACCTTC. The chain employs TRBV6-5 and TRBJ1-2; tentative D call: TRBD1 (6 bases). The CDR3 loop spans 13 amino acids. Trimming cost V 8 bases and J 7 bases, with 17 bases left between them. Germline V gene lookup returns CDR1 MNHEY and CDR2 SVGAGI.

This clonotype was found many times. The CDR3: CASSYSRQMHEKLFF. The DNA of the CDR3 is TGTGCCAGCAGTTACTCGAGGCAGATGCATGAAAAACTGTTTTTT. The chain recombines TRBV6-6 with TRBJ1-4; D is ambiguous. The V gene lost 0 bases and the J gene lost 6 bases, with 11 bases spanning the gap. Germline-derived CDR1 and CDR2 are MNHNY and SVGAGI (reference sequence). The CDR3 sequence is 15 residues long.

This clonotype was counted only a few times. The J gene is TRBJ1-4, the V gene TRBV4-3, with 8 bases fitting TRBD1. CDR3 length: 14 residues. The germline V gene has CDR1 LGHNA and CDR2 YSLEER. The trim removed 5 bases at V and 6 bases at J, leaving 5 bases unmatched. Written as DNA, the CDR3 is TGCGCCAGCAGCGCGGACAGGGTCCATGAAAAACTGTTTTTT. Translated: CASSADRVHEKLFF.

This clonotype was detected a few times. V gene TRBV11-2 combines with J gene TRBJ2-1; 8 bases are shared with TRBD2. CDR3 length: 14 amino acids. Trimming removed 6 bases from V and 8 bases from J; junction bases left unmatched: 9. CDR1 and CDR2 (germline): SGHAT, FQNNGV. CDR3: CASSRERGSHEQFF. CDR3 nucleotide sequence: TGTGCCAGCAGTCGAGAGCGGGGGAGCCATGAGCAGTTCTTC.

This rearrangement joins TRBV9 to TRBJ2-5, with TRBD1 identical over 7 bases. The CDR3 sequence is 17 residues long. V trimming: 4 bases; J trimming: 2 bases; junction bases outside the gene matches: 14. Germline assignment: CDR1 SGDLS and CDR2 YYNGEE. CDR3 in DNA: TGTGCCAGCAGCTCCCGTATTTCCCTACAGGGGCAAGAGACCCAGTACTTC. Its protein is CASSSRISLQGQETQYF.

This clonotype came up a few times. The CDR3 nucleotides are TGTGCCAGCAGCCGTGGGTCGGACGGTAAGCAGTTCTTC. This encodes CASSRGSDGKQFF. The J gene is TRBJ2-1, the V gene TRBV7-2, with D uncertain. Deletions cut 5 bases from V and 11 bases from J, with 16 bases between. This CDR3 spans 13 amino acids. Germline CDR1 reads SGHTA; CDR2 reads FQGNSA. Full variable domain (rest looked up from reference TRBV7-2 and TRBJ2-1): GAGVSQSPSNKVTEKGKDVELRCDPISGHTALYWYRQSLGQGLEFLIYFQGNSAPDKSGLPSDRFSAERTGGSVSTLTIQRTQQEDSAVYLCASSRGSDGKQFFGPGTRLTVL.

This clonotype was seen a few times. This sequence joins TRBV12-3 or TRBV12-4 and TRBJ1-2, with D tentatively TRBD1 (5 bases). The V and J ends lost 7 bases and 8 bases respectively, with 29 bases between them. The CDR3 length is 17 residues. Here the CDR3 reads CASTPRPVTVTTGGYTF. In DNA form, the CDR3 reads TGTGCCAGCACCCCCAGGCCGGTGACAGTCACTACGGGGGGCTACACCTTC.

The table lists this clonotype with a few counts. The chain's CDR3 is CASSPGQGRLTNYGYTF. The CDR3 bases are TGTGCCAGTAGTCCGGGACAGGGCCGCCTCACAAACTATGGCTACACCTTC. The chain carries TRBV19 and TRBJ1-2; 9 bases are shared with TRBD1. The CDR3 length is 17 residues. V was clipped by 5 bases and J by 2 bases; unmatched bases: 12. Per germline, CDR1 LNHDA and CDR2 SQIVND (reference sequence).

This clonotype appeared a few times. The V gene is TRBV4-2, the J gene TRBJ2-1, with TRBD2 identical over 10 bases. This CDR3 has 17 residues. Trimming cost V 2 bases and J 9 bases; bases outside gene matches: 13. Germline V lookup: CDR1 LGHNA, CDR2 YNFKEQ. The CDR3 here is CASSQLLSAGGQVEQFF. The CDR3 DNA sequence: TGTGCCAGCAGCCAACTTCTATCAGCGGGGGGGCAGGTTGAGCAGTTCTTC.

The V call is TRBV6-6, the J call TRBJ2-7; a weak D match, TRBD2 (5 bases). V dropped 4 bases and J dropped 2 bases, with 9 bases sitting between them. Germline V gene lookup returns CDR1 MNHNY and CDR2 SVGAGI (reference sequence). This CDR3 is 13 amino acids long. This CDR3 is CASSLTGAYEQYF. DNA of the CDR3: TGTGCCAGCAGTTTAACCGGGGCCTACGAGCAGTACTTC.

In this sample, this clonotype turned up a few times. The J gene is TRBJ1-5, the V gene TRBV20-1, with D hard to call. The V gene's germline CDR1 is DFQATT and CDR2 SNEGSKA (reference sequence). The CDR3 has 14 amino acids. The germline V and J ends were trimmed by 5 bases and 7 bases, with 18 bases remaining between them. CDR3 loop: CSASPDAEGQPQHF. DNA of the CDR3: TGCAGTGCTTCCCCCGATGCGGAGGGACAGCCCCAGCATTTT.

The V gene is TRBV29-1, the J gene TRBJ2-2; D remains unclear. The germline V gene has CDR1 SQVTM and CDR2 ANQGSEA. The CDR3 sequence is 11 residues long. V was pared by 7 bases and J by 2 bases, with 5 bases between. Here the CDR3 DNA reads TGCAGCGGTATCAACACCGGGGAGCTGTTTTTT. The encoded protein is CSGINTGELFF.